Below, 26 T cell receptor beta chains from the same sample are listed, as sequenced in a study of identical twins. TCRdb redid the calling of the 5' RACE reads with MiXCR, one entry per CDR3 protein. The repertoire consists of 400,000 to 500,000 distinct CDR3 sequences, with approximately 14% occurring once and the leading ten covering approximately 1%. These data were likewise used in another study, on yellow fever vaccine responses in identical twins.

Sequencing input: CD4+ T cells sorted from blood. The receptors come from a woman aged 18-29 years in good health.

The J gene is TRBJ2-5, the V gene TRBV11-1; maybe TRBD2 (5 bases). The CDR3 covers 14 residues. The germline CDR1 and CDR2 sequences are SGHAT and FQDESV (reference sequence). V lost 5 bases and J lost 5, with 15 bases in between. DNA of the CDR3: TGTGCCAGCAGCCGAGACGGGGTTCAGGAGACCCAGTACTTC. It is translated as CASSRDGVQETQYF.

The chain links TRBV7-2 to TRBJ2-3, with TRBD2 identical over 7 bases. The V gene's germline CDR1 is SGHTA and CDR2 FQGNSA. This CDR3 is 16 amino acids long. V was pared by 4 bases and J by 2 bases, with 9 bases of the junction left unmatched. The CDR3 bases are TGTGCCAGCAGCTGGGGGGGAGACCTAGCCACAGATACGCAGTATTTT. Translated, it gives CASSWGGDLATDTQYF.

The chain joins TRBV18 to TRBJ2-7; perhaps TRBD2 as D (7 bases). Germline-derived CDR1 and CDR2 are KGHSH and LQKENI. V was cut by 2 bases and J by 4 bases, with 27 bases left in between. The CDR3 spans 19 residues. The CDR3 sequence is CASSPDLGGAERDLYEQYF. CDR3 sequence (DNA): TGTGCCAGCTCACCAGACTTGGGGGGCGCGGAGCGGGACCTATACGAGCAGTACTTC.

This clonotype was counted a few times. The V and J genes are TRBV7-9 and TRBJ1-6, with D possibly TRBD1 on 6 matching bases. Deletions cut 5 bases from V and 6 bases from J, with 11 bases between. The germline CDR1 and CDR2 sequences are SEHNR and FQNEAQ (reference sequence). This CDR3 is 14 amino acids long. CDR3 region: CASSMDRVNSPLHF. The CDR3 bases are TGTGCCAGCAGCATGGACAGAGTTAATTCACCCCTCCACTTT.

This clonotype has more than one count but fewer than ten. CDR3 in amino acids: CASSESLTSARGNIQYF. The CDR3, as DNA: TGTGCCAGCAGTGAAAGTCTCACTAGCGCGAGGGGAAACATTCAGTACTTC. This chain links TRBV2 with TRBJ2-4; 7 bases fit TRBD2. Germline-derived CDR1 and CDR2 are SNHLY and FYNNEI. The CDR3 covers 17 residues. V was pared by 2 bases and J by 6 bases, with 13 bases of the junction left unmatched.

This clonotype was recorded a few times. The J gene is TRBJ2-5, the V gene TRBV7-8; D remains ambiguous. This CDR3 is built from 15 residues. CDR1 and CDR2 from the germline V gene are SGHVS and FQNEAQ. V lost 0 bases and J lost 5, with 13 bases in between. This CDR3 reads CASSLAYGQEETQYF. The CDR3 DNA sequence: TGTGCCAGCAGCTTAGCGTACGGGCAGGAGGAGACCCAGTACTTC. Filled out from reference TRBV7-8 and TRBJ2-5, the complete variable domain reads GAGVSQSPRYKVAKRGQDVALRCDPISGHVSLFWYQQALGQGPEFLTYFQNEAQLDKSGLPSDRFFAERPEGSVSTLKIQRTQQEDSAVYLCASSLAYGQEETQYFGPGTRLLVL.

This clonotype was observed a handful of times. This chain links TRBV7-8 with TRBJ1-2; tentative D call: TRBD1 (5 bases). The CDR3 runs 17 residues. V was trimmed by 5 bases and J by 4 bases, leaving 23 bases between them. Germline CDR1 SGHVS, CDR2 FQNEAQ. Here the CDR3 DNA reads TGTGCCAGCAGCCAATTACAAACAGGTCGATCTACCTATGGCTACACCTTC. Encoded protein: CASSQLQTGRSTYGYTF. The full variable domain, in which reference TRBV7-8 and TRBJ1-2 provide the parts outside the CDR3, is GAGVSQSPRYKVAKRGQDVALRCDPISGHVSLFWYQQALGQGPEFLTYFQNEAQLDKSGLPSDRFFAERPEGSVSTLKIQRTQQEDSAVYLCASSQLQTGRSTYGYTFGSGTRLTVV.

The CDR3, as DNA: TGTGCCAGTAGTATCGGACTAGCGGGAGGCGAGCAGTACTTC. The encoded protein is CASSIGLAGGEQYF. This chain uses TRBV19 with TRBJ2-7; 14 bases agree with TRBD2. Germline CDR1 reads LNHDA; CDR2 reads SQIVND (reference sequence). The CDR3 loop spans 14 amino acids. V shed 3 bases, J shed 6 bases, and the junction held 1 base outside the gene matches.

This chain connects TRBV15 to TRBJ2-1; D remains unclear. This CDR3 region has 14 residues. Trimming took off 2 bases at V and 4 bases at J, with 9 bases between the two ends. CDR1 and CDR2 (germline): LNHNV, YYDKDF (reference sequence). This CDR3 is CATSRNGPYNEQFF. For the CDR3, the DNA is TGTGCCACCAGCAGAAACGGGCCTTACAATGAGCAGTTCTTC.

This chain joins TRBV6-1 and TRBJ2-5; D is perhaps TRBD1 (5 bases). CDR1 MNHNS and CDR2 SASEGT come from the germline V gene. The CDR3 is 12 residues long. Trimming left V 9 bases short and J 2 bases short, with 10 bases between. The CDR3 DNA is TGTGCCAGTGCGAGACAGCAAGAGACCCAGTACTTC. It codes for CASARQQETQYF.

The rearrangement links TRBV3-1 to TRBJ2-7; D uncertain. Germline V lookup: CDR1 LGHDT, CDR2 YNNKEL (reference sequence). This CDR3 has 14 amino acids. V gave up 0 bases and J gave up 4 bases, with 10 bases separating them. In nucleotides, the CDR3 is TGTGCCAGCAGCCAAGACTCGCCAGCTTACGAGCAGTACTTC. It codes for CASSQDSPAYEQYF.

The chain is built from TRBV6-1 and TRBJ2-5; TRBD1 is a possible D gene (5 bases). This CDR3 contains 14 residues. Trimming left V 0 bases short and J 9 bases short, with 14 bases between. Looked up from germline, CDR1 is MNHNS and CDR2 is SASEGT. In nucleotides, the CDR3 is TGTGCCAGCAGTGAAGCGAAGGGGCCAACCTCCCAGTACTTC. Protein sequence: CASSEAKGPTSQYF.

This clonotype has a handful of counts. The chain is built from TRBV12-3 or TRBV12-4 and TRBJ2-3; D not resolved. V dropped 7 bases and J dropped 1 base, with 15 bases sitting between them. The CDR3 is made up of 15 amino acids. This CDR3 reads CASNPLGRRTDTQYF. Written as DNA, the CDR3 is TGTGCCAGCAACCCATTGGGTAGGCGCACAGATACGCAGTATTTT.

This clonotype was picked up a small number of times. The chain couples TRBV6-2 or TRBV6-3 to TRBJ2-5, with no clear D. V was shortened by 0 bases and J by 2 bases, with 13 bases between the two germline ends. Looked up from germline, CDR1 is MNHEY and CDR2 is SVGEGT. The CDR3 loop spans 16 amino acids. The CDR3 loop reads CASSYSSRYKQETQYF. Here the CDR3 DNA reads TGTGCCAGCAGTTACTCGAGCAGGTACAAACAAGAGACCCAGTACTTC.

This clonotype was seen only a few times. Here the CDR3 reads CSAISVRGSSYNEQFF. The CDR3 DNA is TGCAGTGCTATCTCCGTACGAGGAAGCTCCTACAATGAGCAGTTCTTC. The gene calls are TRBV20-1 and TRBJ2-1, with no clear D. The CDR3 consists of 16 residues. Trimming cost V 4 bases and J 0 bases, with 16 bases left between them. Per germline, CDR1 DFQATT and CDR2 SNEGSKA (reference sequence).

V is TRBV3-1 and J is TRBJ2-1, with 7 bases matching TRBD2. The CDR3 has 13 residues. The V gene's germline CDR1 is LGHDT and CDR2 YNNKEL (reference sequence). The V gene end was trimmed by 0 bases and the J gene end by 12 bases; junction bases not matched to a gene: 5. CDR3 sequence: CASSQDLTGGQFF. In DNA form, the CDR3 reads TGTGCCAGCAGCCAAGATCTTACGGGGGGGCAGTTCTTC.

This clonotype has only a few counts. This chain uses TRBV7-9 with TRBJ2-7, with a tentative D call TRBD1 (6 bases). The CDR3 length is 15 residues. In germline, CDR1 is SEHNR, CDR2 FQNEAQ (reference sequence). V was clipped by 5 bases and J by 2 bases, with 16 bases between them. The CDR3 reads CASSLTGHIAYEQYF. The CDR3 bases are TGTGCCAGCAGCCTGACAGGCCATATAGCCTACGAGCAGTACTTC.

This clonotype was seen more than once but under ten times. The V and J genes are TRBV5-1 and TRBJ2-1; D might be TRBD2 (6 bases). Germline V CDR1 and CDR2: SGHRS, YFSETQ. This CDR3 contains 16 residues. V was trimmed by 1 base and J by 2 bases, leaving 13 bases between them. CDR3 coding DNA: TGCGCCAGCAGCTTGAAGGGAACGGGGGCCTACAATGAGCAGTTCTTC. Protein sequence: CASSLKGTGAYNEQFF.

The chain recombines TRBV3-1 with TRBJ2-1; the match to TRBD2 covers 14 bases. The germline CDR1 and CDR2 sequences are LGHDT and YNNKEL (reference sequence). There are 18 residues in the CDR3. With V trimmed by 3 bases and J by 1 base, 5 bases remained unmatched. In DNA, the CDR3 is TGTGCCAGCAGCCAGACTAGCGGGGGGGCCTGGTCCTACAATGAGCAGTTCTTC. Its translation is CASSQTSGGAWSYNEQFF.

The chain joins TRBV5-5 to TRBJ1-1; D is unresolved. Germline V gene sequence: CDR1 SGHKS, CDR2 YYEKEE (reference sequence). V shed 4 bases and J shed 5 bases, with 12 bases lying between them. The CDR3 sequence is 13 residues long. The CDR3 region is CASSGSLVTEAFF. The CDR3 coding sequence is TGTGCCAGCAGCGGATCATTGGTGACTGAAGCTTTCTTT.

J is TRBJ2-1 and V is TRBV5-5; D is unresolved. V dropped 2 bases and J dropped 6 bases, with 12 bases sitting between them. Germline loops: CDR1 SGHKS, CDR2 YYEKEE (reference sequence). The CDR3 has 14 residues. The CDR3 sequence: CASSLSNWGNEQFF. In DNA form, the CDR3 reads TGTGCCAGCAGCTTAAGCAACTGGGGCAATGAGCAGTTCTTC.

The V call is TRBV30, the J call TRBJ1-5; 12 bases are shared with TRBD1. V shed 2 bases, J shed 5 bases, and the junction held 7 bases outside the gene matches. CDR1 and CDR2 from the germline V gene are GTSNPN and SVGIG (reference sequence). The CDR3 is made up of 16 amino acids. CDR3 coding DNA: TGTGCCTGGAGTCCCGGGACAGGGGGCCAGTATCAGCCCCAGCATTTT. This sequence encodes CAWSPGTGGQYQPQHF.

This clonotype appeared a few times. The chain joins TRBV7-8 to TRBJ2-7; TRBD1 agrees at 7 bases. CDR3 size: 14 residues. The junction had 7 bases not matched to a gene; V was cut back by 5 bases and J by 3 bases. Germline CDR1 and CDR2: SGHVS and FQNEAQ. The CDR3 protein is CASSINRGHYEQYF. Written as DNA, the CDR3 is TGTGCCAGCAGCATTAACAGGGGCCACTACGAGCAGTACTTC.

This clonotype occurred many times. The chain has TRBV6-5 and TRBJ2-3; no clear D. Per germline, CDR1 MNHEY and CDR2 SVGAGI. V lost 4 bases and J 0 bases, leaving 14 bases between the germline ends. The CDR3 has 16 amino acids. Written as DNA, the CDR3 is TGTGCCAGCAGTTTTGTGGTTTTCGGTAGCACAGATACGCAGTATTTT. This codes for CASSFVVFGSTDTQYF.

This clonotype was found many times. In DNA form, the CDR3 reads TGTGCCAGCAGCCCCGGACTAGCGGCCCGTAGGAACAATGAGCAGTTCTTC. It translates to CASSPGLAARRNNEQFF. This chain connects TRBV7-2 to TRBJ2-1; 10 bases agree with TRBD2. The CDR3 is 17 residues long. Germline CDR1 SGHTA, CDR2 FQGNSA. The junction had 12 bases not matched to a gene; V was cut back by 5 bases and J by 5 bases.

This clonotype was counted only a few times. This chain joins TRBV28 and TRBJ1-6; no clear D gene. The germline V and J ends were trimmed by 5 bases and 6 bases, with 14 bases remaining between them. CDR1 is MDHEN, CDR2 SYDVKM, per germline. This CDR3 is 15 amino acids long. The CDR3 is CASSPPRAGNSPLHF. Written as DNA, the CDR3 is TGTGCCAGCAGTCCGCCCCGGGCGGGTAATTCACCCCTCCACTTT.